Listed below are T cell receptor beta chains from one sample, sequenced in a study of blood T cells in healthy people across ages. TCRdb ran MiXCR on the 5' RACE reads and lists one entry per CDR3 protein. The table shows fewer than 2,000,000 distinct CDR3 sequences, with roughly two fifths occurring only once. The sequencing sample was made of blood. These receptors originate from a human donor in good health. The CDR3 runs from the conserved cysteine through the conserved F or W.

>TRBV6-6|16|TRBJ1-1
CASSATPGQGNTEAFF
>TRBV7-2|15|TRBJ2-7
CASSLRGTLSYEQYF
>TRBV20-1|14|TRBJ1-2
CSARVSGRNYGYTF
>TRBV3-1|17|TRBJ2-3
CASSPVRGALRTDTQYF
>TRBV4-2|15|TRBJ2-3
CASSQDVGGTDTQYF
>TRBV4-1|15|TRBJ1-2
CASSQGPAYPKGYTF
>TRBV7-8|16|TRBJ2-1
CASSLEYRIGDNEQFF
>TRBV20-1|12|-
CSAVGTGYEQYF
>TRBV4-2|18|-
CASSQEPGGTGVTYEQYF
>TRBV3-1|18|-
CASSQDLVPSGGIKTQYF
>TRBV27|16|TRBJ2-7
CASSMSSGTRNYEQYF
>TRBV6-6|15|TRBJ1-6
CASNQDRGLNSPLHF
>TRBV5-1|13|TRBJ1-2
CASSDKVGVGYTF
>TRBV18|11|TRBJ1-2
CASSPLGGYTF
>TRBV4-1|15|TRBJ2-5
CASSQVNGSQETQYF
>TRBV7-2|14|TRBJ2-7
CASSLVSGPTQSYF
>TRBV7-9|13|TRBJ1-4
CAGSRAANEKLFF
>TRBV5-6|15|TRBJ2-1
CASSPPGTGIDEQFF
>TRBV6-2/TRBV6-3|15|TRBJ1-2
CASSSPYGQQYGYTF
>TRBV20-1|9|TRBJ2-7
CSAGVEQYF
>TRBV7-2|15|TRBJ1-2
CASSPPGFTNYGYTF
>TRBV7-2|16|TRBJ2-1
CASSLAGTGPYNEQFF
>TRBV28|11|TRBJ2-1
CASSPDIRMFF
>TRBV7-8|14|TRBJ2-1
CASSFGQGKSEQFF
>TRBV28|12|TRBJ2-5
CASNEQDNEQYF
>TRBV7-2|14|TRBJ2-3
CASSLGARRDTQYF
>TRBV5-5|13|TRBJ2-7
CASSLDGQGEQYF
>TRBV10-3|16|TRBJ2-1
CAITSQYGQATNEQFF
>TRBV30|17|TRBJ2-5
CAWSWGERVRVTETQYF
>TRBV20-1|13|TRBJ1-6
CSAYGPNNSPLHF
>TRBV20-1|13|TRBJ2-6
CSADSGQASVLTF
>TRBV13|15|TRBJ1-2
CASSSRGTGVWGYTF
>TRBV7-2|15|TRBJ2-1
CASSSEGGSFVEQFF
>TRBV5-5|16|TRBJ2-3
CASSSGGDRETDTQYF
>TRBV7-2|16|TRBJ2-3
CASNPLGTLGTDTQYF
>TRBV29-1|13|-
CSAATGGEETQYF
>TRBV12-3/TRBV12-4|12|TRBJ2-7
CASSLRGPGQYF
>TRBV7-2|14|TRBJ1-2
CASSRDRDDYGYTF
>TRBV21-1|17|TRBJ1-4
CASSNGTGIKLGEKLFF
>TRBV3-1|15|TRBJ2-5
CASRPGLAGIETQYF
>TRBV20-1|15|TRBJ1-1
CSARDGGRANTEAFF
>TRBV25-1|11|TRBJ1-2
CASSAPGGFTF
>TRBV27|18|TRBJ2-6
CASSLWPGQPSGANVLTF
>TRBV3-1|14|TRBJ2-1
CASSQSRTGNEQFF
>TRBV11-2|15|TRBJ2-3
CASSLSSGATDTQYF
>TRBV10-3|14|TRBJ1-2
CAIRGGQIGSGYTF
>TRBV19|14|-
CASSTQGADNEQYF
>TRBV29-1|13|TRBJ2-3
CSVRLAGADTQYF
>TRBV11-2|14|TRBJ1-1
CASIPLDRAIGAFF
>TRBV12-3/TRBV12-4|15|TRBJ2-3
CASSLVGARGDTQYF
>TRBV2|14|TRBJ1-2
CASSEGWQGYGYTF
>TRBV9|17|TRBJ2-6
CASSANRGSSGANVLTF
>TRBV10-3|13|TRBJ2-3
CAISDPITDTQYF
>TRBV20-1|13|TRBJ2-7
CSARDRLSYEQYF
>TRBV20-1|10|TRBJ1-1
CSVKVTEAFF
>TRBV20-1|13|TRBJ2-7
CSAAKTVSYEQYF
>TRBV29-1|14|TRBJ1-1
CSIAPVGGNTEAFF